Listed here are 21 T cell receptor beta chains from one sample, sequenced in a study of blood T cell repertoires in COVID-19. The table came from immunoSEQ multiplex PCR; TCRdb's copy has only in-frame clones and leaves some out. This repertoire shows fewer than 350,000 clones, about nine tenths found once; its top ten account for roughly 2%. The specimen sequenced was PBMCs or T cells enriched from blood (not recorded which). Source of these receptors: a woman aged 40 to 50 with acute COVID-19.

J is TRBJ1-1 and V is TRBV7-9, with TRBD1 as a possible D gene (5 bases). V lost 3 bases and J lost 2, with 7 bases in between. This CDR3 spans 13 amino acids. Germline values: CDR1 SEHNR, CDR2 FQNEAQ (reference sequence). CDR3 sequence: CASSFDSNTEAFF. The CDR3 DNA reads TGTGCCAGCAGCTTTGACAGCAACACTGAAGCTTTCTTT.

This rearrangement joins TRBV25-1 to TRBJ2-1; D is unclear. The CDR3 sequence is 11 residues long. The V gene's germline CDR1 is MGHDK and CDR2 SYGVNS. Trimming cost V 3 bases and J 7 bases, with 4 bases left between them. The CDR3 region has the DNA TGTGCCAGCAGTGATATAAATGAGCAGTTCTTC. Translating it yields CASSDINEQFF.

The V and J genes are TRBV29-1 and TRBJ2-5; 14 bases line up with TRBD2. The ends lost 4 bases at V and 5 bases at J; junction bases unmatched: 3. Germline V lookup: CDR1 SQVTM, CDR2 ANQGSEA. There are 14 residues in the CDR3. The chain's CDR3 is CSVGGTSGGETQYF. The CDR3 nucleotides read TGCAGCGTTGGGGGGACTAGCGGGGGTGAGACCCAGTACTTC.

This chain uses TRBV6-5 with TRBJ1-1; 7 nucleotides line up with TRBD1. CDR1 is MNHEY and CDR2 is SVGAGI in the germline V gene. The CDR3 loop spans 13 amino acids. After removal of 6 bases from V and 6 bases from J, the junction contained 7 bases not matched to a gene. CDR3 bases: TGTGCCAGCAGCTCGACAGGGTCGTCTGAAGCTTTCTTT. Translated, it gives CASSSTGSSEAFF.

The genes are TRBV7-8 and TRBJ1-4; the match to TRBD1 covers 9 bases. CDR3 size: 14 residues. J lost 6 bases, V lost 5 bases, and 4 bases had no gene match. From germline, CDR1 is SGHVS and CDR2 FQNEAQ. The CDR3 sequence: CASSPRQGDEKLFF. The CDR3 region has the DNA TGTGCCAGCAGCCCTCGACAGGGGGATGAAAAACTGTTTTTT. Combining the CDR3 with reference TRBV7-8 and TRBJ1-4 gives the whole variable domain GAGVSQSPRYKVAKRGQDVALRCDPISGHVSLFWYQQALGQGPEFLTYFQNEAQLDKSGLPSDRFFAERPEGSVSTLKIQRTQQEDSAVYLCASSPRQGDEKLFFGSGTQLSVL.

V and J are TRBV7-2 and TRBJ2-1; TRBD1 agrees at 8 bases. This CDR3 contains 15 residues. Germline CDR1 and CDR2: SGHTA and FQGNSA. V was pared by 3 bases and J by 0 bases, with 1 base of the junction left unmatched. This CDR3 is CASSFDRGSYNEQFF. CDR3 DNA: TGTGCCAGCAGCTTTGACAGGGGCTCCTACAATGAGCAGTTCTTC.

The chain carries TRBV2 and TRBJ2-7; a weak D match, TRBD1 (6 bases). Per germline, CDR1 SNHLY and CDR2 FYNNEI. This CDR3 comprises 14 residues. V was cut by 7 bases and J by 3 bases, with 16 bases left in between. CDR3 residues: CASKSIDRSYEQYF. The DNA of the CDR3 is TGTGCCAGCAAGTCGATCGACAGGAGCTACGAGCAGTACTTC.

CDR3 residues: CASRLRGTRNGYTF. The DNA of the CDR3 is TGTGCCAGCAGATTACGCGGAACCCGCAATGGCTACACCTTC. This chain connects TRBV7-9 to TRBJ1-2; D is unresolved. The V end was cut by 6 bases, the J end by 6 bases, with 17 bases between. Looked up from germline, CDR1 is SEHNR and CDR2 is FQNEAQ (reference sequence). CDR3 length: 14 residues.

The chain carries TRBV30 and TRBJ1-4, with TRBD1 matching over 7 bases. Germline CDR1 GTSNPN, CDR2 SVGIG (reference sequence). The CDR3 consists of 12 residues. Trimming removed 7 bases from V and 4 bases from J; junction bases left unmatched: 3. This chain's CDR3 is CASGGNNEKLFF. The CDR3 coding sequence is TGTGCCTCAGGGGGGAATAATGAAAAACTGTTTTTT.

The V call is TRBV3-1 (or the pseudogene TRBV3-2), the J call TRBJ1-6, with 10 positions matching TRBD1. CDR1 and CDR2 (germline): LGHDT, YNNKEL (reference sequence). Trimming took 0 bases from V and 4 from J; bases not matched to a gene: 3. The CDR3 runs 17 residues. CDR3 DNA: TGTGCCAGCAGCCAAGACGGGACAGGGGATTATAATTCACCCCTCCACTTT. It is translated as CASSQDGTGDYNSPLHF.

The chain joins TRBV18 to TRBJ1-3; no definite D call. Trimming cost V 3 bases and J 0 bases, with 12 bases left between them. Germline V lookup: CDR1 KGHSH, CDR2 LQKENI. CDR3 size: 16 residues. The CDR3 loop reads CASSPRSPDSGNTIYF. In DNA form, the CDR3 reads TGTGCCAGCTCACCGAGGTCTCCCGACTCTGGAAACACCATATATTTT.

J is TRBJ1-1 and V is TRBV5-4; TRBD1 is a possible D gene (6 bases). CDR3 size: 16 residues. The germline CDR1 and CDR2 sequences are SGHNT and YYREEE (reference sequence). Between the trimmed V and J ends, which lost 1 base and 5 bases, there was a span of 18 bases. CDR3 region: CASSLPGGNVRTEAFF. CDR3 DNA sequence: TGTGCCAGCAGCTTGCCGGGGGGCAATGTACGTACTGAAGCTTTCTTT.

The chain is built from TRBV2 and TRBJ1-6, with D unresolved. V was trimmed by 10 bases and J by 10 bases, leaving 11 bases between them. This CDR3 spans 11 amino acids. Germline CDR1 SNHLY, CDR2 FYNNEI. The CDR3 spells CATRYSSPLHF. In DNA, the CDR3 is TGTGCCACTCGTTATTCCTCACCCCTCCACTTT.

This chain joins TRBV4-1 and TRBJ2-3, with 9 bases identical to TRBD2. Germline CDR1 is MGHRA and CDR2 is YSYEKL. The CDR3 loop spans 18 amino acids. V gave up 1 base and J gave up 8 bases; unmatched junction bases: 16. CDR3 nucleotide sequence: TGCGCCAGCAGCCAAGTATTTCGGCGGGAGGGCCGGTTGGTTACGCAGTATTTT. This encodes CASSQVFRREGRLVTQYF.

V and J are TRBV18 and TRBJ2-2; maybe TRBD1 (5 bases). The CDR3 consists of 16 residues. The germline V gene has CDR1 KGHSH and CDR2 LQKENI. Trimming cost V 5 bases and J 4 bases, with 17 bases left between them. The CDR3 sequence: CASSSRLWGPTGELFF. The CDR3, as DNA: TGTGCCAGCTCATCCCGCTTGTGGGGCCCCACCGGGGAGCTGTTTTTT.

V usage is TRBV7-8 and J usage is TRBJ1-2, with D possibly matching TRBD1 (6 bases). The CDR3 has 13 residues. Germline V lookup: CDR1 SGHVS, CDR2 FQNEAQ. Trimming took 6 bases from V and 7 from J, leaving 15 bases between them. CDR3 amino acids: CASSWDTAIGYTF. CDR3 nucleotides: TGTGCCAGCAGTTGGGACACGGCTATTGGCTACACCTTC.

The gene calls are TRBV6-1 and TRBJ1-2; no clear D gene. This CDR3 region has 11 residues. The V and J ends lost 2 bases and 6 bases respectively, with 4 bases between them. Germline V gene sequence: CDR1 MNHNS, CDR2 SASEGT. CDR3 DNA sequence: TGTGCCAGCAGTGAACGGGATGGCTACACCTTC. Translation: CASSERDGYTF.

The chain joins TRBV19 to TRBJ1-1; D gene ambiguous. CDR1 is LNHDA, CDR2 SQIVND, per germline (reference sequence). This CDR3 has 13 amino acids. V lost 3 bases to trimming and J lost 2 bases, with 7 bases between them. This CDR3 is CASSIRVNTEAFF. The CDR3, as DNA: TGTGCCAGTAGTATTAGAGTCAACACTGAAGCTTTCTTT.

The V and J genes are TRBV7-9 and TRBJ2-7; 8 bases agree with TRBD1. The germline CDR1 and CDR2 sequences are SEHNR and FQNEAQ (reference sequence). V lost 4 bases and J lost 3; bases outside the gene matches: 8. The CDR3 covers 15 residues. The CDR3 DNA reads TGTGCCAGCAGCTCCATCCGGGACAGGTACTACGAGCAGTACTTC. This encodes CASSSIRDRYYEQYF. The full variable domain, rest sourced from reference TRBV7-9 and TRBJ2-7, is DTGVSQNPRHKITKRGQNVTFRCDPISEHNRLYWYRQTLGQGPEFLTYFQNEAQLEKSRLLSDRFSAERPKGSFSTLEIQRTEQGDSAMYLCASSSIRDRYYEQYFGPGTRLTVT.

The chain is built from TRBV5-5 and TRBJ1-1; D not resolved. CDR1 is SGHKS, CDR2 YYEKEE, per germline (reference sequence). V lost 4 bases to trimming and J lost 4 bases, with 17 bases between them. The CDR3 has 15 residues. In DNA form, the CDR3 reads TGTGCCAGCAGCCCGGGTCTTGGTCTCGCCACTGAAGCTTTCTTT. It encodes CASSPGLGLATEAFF.

The chain uses TRBV28 and TRBJ1-5; D may be TRBD1 (6 bases). The germline CDR1 and CDR2 sequences are MDHEN and SYDVKM. Deletions cut 2 bases from V and 1 base from J, with 12 bases between. The CDR3 is 16 amino acids. The CDR3 loop reads CASSLGGALSNQPQHF. CDR3 sequence (DNA): TGTGCCAGCAGTTTAGGGGGGGCGCTCAGCAATCAGCCCCAGCATTTT.